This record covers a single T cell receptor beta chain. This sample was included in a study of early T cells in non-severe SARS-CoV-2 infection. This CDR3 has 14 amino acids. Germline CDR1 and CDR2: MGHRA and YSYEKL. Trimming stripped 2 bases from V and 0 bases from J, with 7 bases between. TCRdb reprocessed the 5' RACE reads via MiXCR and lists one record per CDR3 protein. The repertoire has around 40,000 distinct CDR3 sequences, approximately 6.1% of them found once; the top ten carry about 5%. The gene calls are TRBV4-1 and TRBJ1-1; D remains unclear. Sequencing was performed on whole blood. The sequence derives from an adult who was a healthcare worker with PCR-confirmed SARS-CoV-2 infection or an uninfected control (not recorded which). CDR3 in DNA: TGCGCCAGCAGCCAACTGGCCATGAACACTGAAGCTTTCTTT. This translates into CASSQLAMNTEAFF.